One and the same sample provided the 8 T cell receptor beta chains below, sequenced in a study of T cells in Graves' hyperthyroidism and ophthalmopathy. The source material, RNA transcripts, was used to amplify TCR beta CDR3 regions. The primer set for the first-round RT-PCR of the TCR CDR3 was HTBI. TCRdb re-called the multiplex PCR reads through MiXCR, storing one row per CDR3 protein. The sample includes about 180,000 distinct CDR3 sequences, around 8.9% of them seen just once. Sequencing was done on a sample of blood. Source of these receptors: a woman younger than 30 with Graves' hyperthyroidism that later progressed to Graves' ophthalmopathy.

This clonotype was picked up many times. The chain has TRBV9 and TRBJ2-3, with D perhaps matching TRBD1 or TRBD2 (6 bases each). The CDR3 is 15 residues long. Germline V gives CDR1 SGDLS, CDR2 YYNGEE. With 0 bases removed from V and 4 bases from J, the gap between germline ends came to 12 bases. The CDR3 sequence is CASSVATRGADTQYF. CDR3 DNA: TGTGCCAGCAGCGTAGCTACGAGGGGGGCAGATACGCAGTATTTT. Variable domain in full (rest from reference TRBV9 and TRBJ2-3): DSGVTQTPKHLITATGQRVTLRCSPRSGDLSVYWYQQSLDQGLQFLIQYYNGEERAKGNILERFSAQQFPDLHSELNLSSLELGDSALYFCASSVATRGADTQYFGPGTRLTVL.

This clonotype was detected many times. V usage is TRBV28 and J usage is TRBJ1-2; 8 bases are shared with TRBD1. Trimming removed 4 bases from V and 7 bases from J; junction bases left unmatched: 11. Germline V gene sequence: CDR1 MDHEN, CDR2 SYDVKM. CDR3 size: 15 residues. In nucleotides, the CDR3 is TGTGCCAGCAGTTGGGGCGGGACAGGTCGTGGTGGCTACACCTTC. Amino acids: CASSWGGTGRGGYTF.

This clonotype has ten or more counts. The chain recombines TRBV6-5 with TRBJ1-1; weak D call: TRBD1 (5 bases). The CDR3 runs 17 residues. CDR1 and CDR2 (germline): MNHEY, SVGAGI. Trimming took 0 bases from V and 3 from J, leaving 17 bases between them. Here the CDR3 reads CASSYSPRPGGDTEAFF. DNA for the CDR3: TGTGCCAGCAGTTACTCGCCGAGACCGGGGGGGGACACTGAAGCTTTCTTT.

This clonotype was seen a few times. The gene calls are TRBV5-1 and TRBJ2-1; 13 bases are a match to TRBD2. The V gene end was trimmed by 4 bases and the J gene end by 4 bases; junction bases not matched to a gene: 5. In germline, CDR1 is SGHRS, CDR2 YFSETQ. The CDR3 spans 16 residues. The CDR3 sequence: CASSEPGLAGYNEQFF. CDR3 bases: TGCGCCAGCAGCGAACCGGGACTAGCGGGGTACAATGAGCAGTTCTTC. The full variable domain, rest sourced from reference TRBV5-1 and TRBJ2-1, is KAGVTQTPRYLIKTRGQQVTLSCSPISGHRSVSWYQQTPGQGLQFLFEYFSETQRNKGNFPGRFSGRQFSNSRSEMNVSTLELGDSALYLCASSEPGLAGYNEQFFGPGTRLTVL.

This clonotype was observed at least ten times. The chain recombines TRBV14 with TRBJ1-1; D call uncertain. Trimming removed 2 bases at V and 5 bases at J, with 12 bases between. Germline CDR1 is SGHDN and CDR2 is FVKESK. This CDR3 contains 14 residues. In nucleotides, the CDR3 is TGTGCCAGCAGCCAAAAAATCGGGGTAACTGAAGCTTTCTTT. Translating gives CASSQKIGVTEAFF.

In this sample, this clonotype turned up many times. This chain connects TRBV29-1 to TRBJ1-6; D gene ambiguous. Germline V gene sequence: CDR1 SQVTM, CDR2 ANQGSEA. Deletions cut 2 bases from V and 7 bases from J, with 9 bases between. The CDR3 has 13 residues. CDR3 in DNA: TGCAGCGTTGAACCCAGGAACAATTCACCCCTCCACTTT. Encoded protein: CSVEPRNNSPLHF.

On this clonotype itself: This sequence may be a read error, since a much larger clone differs from it by one base. The V and J genes are TRBV4-1 and TRBJ2-3; perhaps TRBD2 as D (6 bases). Trimming cost V 2 bases and J 1 base, with 13 bases left between them. CDR1 and CDR2 from the germline V gene are MGHRA and YSYEKL. This CDR3 has 16 amino acids. The DNA of the CDR3 is TGCGCCAGCAGCCAACCCGCTAGCGTATGCACAGATACGCAGTATTTT. Its protein is CASSQPASVCTDTQYF.

This clonotype was picked up many times. V and J are TRBV4-2 and TRBJ1-4; D is unclear. V was cut by 2 bases and J by 8 bases, with 6 bases left in between. CDR1 is LGHNA and CDR2 is YNFKEQ in the germline V gene. The CDR3 runs 12 residues. The CDR3 sequence is CASSQLGEKLFF. The CDR3 DNA follows: TGTGCCAGCAGCCAATTAGGGGAAAAACTGTTTTTT.